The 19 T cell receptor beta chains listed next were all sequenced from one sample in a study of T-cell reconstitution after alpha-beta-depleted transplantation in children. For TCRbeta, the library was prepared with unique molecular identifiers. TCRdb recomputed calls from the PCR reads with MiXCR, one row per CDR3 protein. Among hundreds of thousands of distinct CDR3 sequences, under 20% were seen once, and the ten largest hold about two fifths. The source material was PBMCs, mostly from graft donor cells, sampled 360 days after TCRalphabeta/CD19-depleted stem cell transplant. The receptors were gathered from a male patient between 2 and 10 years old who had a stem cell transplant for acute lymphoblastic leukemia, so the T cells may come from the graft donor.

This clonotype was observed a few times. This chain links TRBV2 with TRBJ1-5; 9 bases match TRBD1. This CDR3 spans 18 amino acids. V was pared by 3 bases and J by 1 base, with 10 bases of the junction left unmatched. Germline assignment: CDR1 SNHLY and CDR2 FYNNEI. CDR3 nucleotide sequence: TGTGCCAGCAGTGAGGACAGGGGCCTACTTTCGAGCAATCAGCCCCAGCATTTT. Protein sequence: CASSEDRGLLSSNQPQHF.

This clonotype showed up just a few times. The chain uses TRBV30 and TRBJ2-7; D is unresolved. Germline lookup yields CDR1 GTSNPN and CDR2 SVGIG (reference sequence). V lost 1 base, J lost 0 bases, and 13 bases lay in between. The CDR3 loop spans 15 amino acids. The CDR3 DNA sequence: TGTGCCTGGAGTGGAACGGTCCGGAGCTCCTACGAGCAGTACTTC. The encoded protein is CAWSGTVRSSYEQYF.

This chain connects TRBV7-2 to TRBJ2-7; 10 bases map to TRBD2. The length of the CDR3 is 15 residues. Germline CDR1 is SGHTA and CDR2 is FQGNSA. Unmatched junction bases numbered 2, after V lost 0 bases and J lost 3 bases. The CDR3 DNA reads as TGTGCCAGCAGCTTAGCGGCTAGCGGGGGCTACGAGCAGTACTTC. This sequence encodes CASSLAASGGYEQYF. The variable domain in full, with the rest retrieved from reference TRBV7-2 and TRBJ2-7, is GAGVSQSPSNKVTEKGKDVELRCDPISGHTALYWYRQSLGQGLEFLIYFQGNSAPDKSGLPSDRFSAERTGGSVSTLTIQRTQQEDSAVYLCASSLAASGGYEQYFGPGTRLTVT.

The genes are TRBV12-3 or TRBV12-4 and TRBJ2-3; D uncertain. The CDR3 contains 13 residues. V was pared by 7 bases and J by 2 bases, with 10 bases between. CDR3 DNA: TGTGCCAGCATCCAGCCCGACACAGATACGCAGTATTTT. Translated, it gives CASIQPDTDTQYF.

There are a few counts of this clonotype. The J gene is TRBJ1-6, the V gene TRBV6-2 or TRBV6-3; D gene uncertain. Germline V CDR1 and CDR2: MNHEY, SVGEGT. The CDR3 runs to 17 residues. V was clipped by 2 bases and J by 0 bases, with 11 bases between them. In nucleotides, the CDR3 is TGTGCCAGCAGTTACCGGACGGCGAGCTCCTATAATTCACCCCTCCACTTT. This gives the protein CASSYRTASSYNSPLHF.

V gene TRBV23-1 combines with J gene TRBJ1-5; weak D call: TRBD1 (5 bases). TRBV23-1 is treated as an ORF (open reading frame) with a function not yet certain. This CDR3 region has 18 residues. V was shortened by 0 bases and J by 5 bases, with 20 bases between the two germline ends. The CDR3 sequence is CASSQSIKGEQGHQPQHF. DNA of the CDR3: TGCGCCAGCAGTCAATCTATCAAAGGGGAGCAGGGTCATCAGCCCCAGCATTTT.

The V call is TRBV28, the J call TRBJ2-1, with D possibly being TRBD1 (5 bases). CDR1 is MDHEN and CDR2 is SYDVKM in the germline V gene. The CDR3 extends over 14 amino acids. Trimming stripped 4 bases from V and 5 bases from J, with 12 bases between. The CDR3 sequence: CASSSLGPNNEQFF. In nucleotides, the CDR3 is TGTGCCAGCAGTTCCCTGGGGCCAAACAATGAGCAGTTCTTC.

CDR3 DNA: TGCGCCAGCAGCCAAGAGCGGGACAGGGTACTCAATGAGCAGTTCTTC. The encoded protein is CASSQERDRVLNEQFF. V and J are TRBV4-3 and TRBJ2-1; 9 nucleotides match TRBD1. Trimming took 0 bases from V and 6 from J; bases not matched to a gene: 6. Germline V gene lookup returns CDR1 LGHNA and CDR2 YSLEER. The CDR3 loop spans 16 amino acids.

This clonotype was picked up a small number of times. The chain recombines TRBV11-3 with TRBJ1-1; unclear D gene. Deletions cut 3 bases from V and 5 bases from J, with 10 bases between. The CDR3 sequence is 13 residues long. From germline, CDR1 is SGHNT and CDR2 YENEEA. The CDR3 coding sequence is TGTGCCAGCAGCTTCCACCGTGGTACTGAAGCTTTCTTT. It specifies CASSFHRGTEAFF.

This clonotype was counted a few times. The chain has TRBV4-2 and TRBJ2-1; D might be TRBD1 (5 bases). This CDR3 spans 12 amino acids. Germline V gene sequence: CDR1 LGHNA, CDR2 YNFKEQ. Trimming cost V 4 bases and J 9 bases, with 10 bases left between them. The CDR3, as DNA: TGTGCCAGCAGCCCAGGGTCTACTGAGCAGTTCTTC. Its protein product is CASSPGSTEQFF.

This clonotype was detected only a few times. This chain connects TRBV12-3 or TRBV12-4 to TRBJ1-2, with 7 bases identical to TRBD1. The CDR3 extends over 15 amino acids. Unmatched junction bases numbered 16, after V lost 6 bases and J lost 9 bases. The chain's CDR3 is CASSPGQQRMLSYTF. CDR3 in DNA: TGTGCCAGCAGCCCGGGACAGCAACGGATGTTGAGCTACACCTTC.

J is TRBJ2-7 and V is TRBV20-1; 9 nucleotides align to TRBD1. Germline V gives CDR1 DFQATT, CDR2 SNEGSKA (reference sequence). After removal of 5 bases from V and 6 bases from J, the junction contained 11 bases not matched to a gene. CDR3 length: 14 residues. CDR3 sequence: CSAPSSTGGGEQYF. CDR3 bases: TGCAGTGCTCCCTCCTCGACAGGGGGTGGCGAGCAGTACTTC.

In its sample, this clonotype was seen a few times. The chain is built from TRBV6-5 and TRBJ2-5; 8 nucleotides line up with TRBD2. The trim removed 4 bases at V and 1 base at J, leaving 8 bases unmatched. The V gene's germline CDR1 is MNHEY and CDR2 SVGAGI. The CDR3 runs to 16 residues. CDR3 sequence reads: CASSSLLRGAQETQYF. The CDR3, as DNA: TGTGCCAGCAGTTCATTATTGCGGGGGGCCCAAGAGACCCAGTACTTC.

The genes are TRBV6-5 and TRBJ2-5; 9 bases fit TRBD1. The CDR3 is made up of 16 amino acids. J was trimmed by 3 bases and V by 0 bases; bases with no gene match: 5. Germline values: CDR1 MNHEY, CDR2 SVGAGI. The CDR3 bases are TGTGCCAGCAGTTACTCCCGGACAGGGGACGAAGAGACCCAGTACTTC. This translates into CASSYSRTGDEETQYF.

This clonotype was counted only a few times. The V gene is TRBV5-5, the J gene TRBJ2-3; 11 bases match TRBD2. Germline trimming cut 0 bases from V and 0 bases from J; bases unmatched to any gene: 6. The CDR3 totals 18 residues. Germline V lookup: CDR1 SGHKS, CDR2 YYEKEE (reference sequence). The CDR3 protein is CASSLAGLAATSTDTQYF. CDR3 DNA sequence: TGTGCCAGCAGCTTGGCGGGACTAGCGGCGACTAGCACAGATACGCAGTATTTT.

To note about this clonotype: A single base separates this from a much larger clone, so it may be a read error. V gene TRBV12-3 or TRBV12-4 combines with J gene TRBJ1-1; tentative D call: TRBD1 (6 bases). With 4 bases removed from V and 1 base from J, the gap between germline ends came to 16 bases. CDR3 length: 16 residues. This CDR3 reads CASSSLTGKSNTEAFF. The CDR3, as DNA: TGTGCCAGCAGTTCCCTAACAGGGAAATCGAACACTGAAGCTTTCTTT.

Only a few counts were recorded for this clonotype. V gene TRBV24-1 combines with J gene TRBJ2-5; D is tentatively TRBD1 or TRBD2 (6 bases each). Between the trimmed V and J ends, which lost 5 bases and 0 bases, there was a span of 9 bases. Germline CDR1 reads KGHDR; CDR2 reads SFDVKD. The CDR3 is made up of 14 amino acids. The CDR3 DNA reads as TGTGCCACCAGTGGAGGGGGGTACCAAGAGACCCAGTACTTC. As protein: CATSGGGYQETQYF.

The CDR3 sequence is CASRYTETYGYTF. The CDR3 nucleotides read TGTGCCAGCAGATATACAGAGACCTATGGCTACACCTTC. This sequence joins TRBV12-3 or TRBV12-4 and TRBJ1-2; D gene ambiguous. This CDR3 region has 13 residues. V gave up 6 bases and J gave up 4 bases, with 12 bases separating them.

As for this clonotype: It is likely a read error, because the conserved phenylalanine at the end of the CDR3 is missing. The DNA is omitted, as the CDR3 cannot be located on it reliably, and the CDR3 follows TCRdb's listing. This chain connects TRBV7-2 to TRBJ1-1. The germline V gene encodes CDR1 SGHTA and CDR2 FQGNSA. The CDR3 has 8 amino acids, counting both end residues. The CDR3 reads CASSLARI.